This T cell receptor beta chain comes out of a study of PD-1 blockade in classical Hodgkin lymphoma. Repertoires were generated with immunoSEQ multiplex PCR, while TCRdb's copy carries only in-frame clones and drops some. This table has tens of thousands of clones, 70% to 90% appearing once. Each patient's relapse followed autologous stem cell transplantation, and brentuximab vedotin exposure varied. The CDR3 runs 12 residues. CDR1 SGHTA and CDR2 FQGNSA come from the germline V gene. Broader study findings: Sources of repertoire differences remain undefined, possibly disease activity or prior therapy. Excluded were patients who started nivolumab under 1 year after ASCT, a group that had lower diversity.

About this clone itself: As yet, its antigen is unknown. Its ends do not fully match the called genes, so a read error is possible.

The chain has TRBV7-2 and TRBJ1-1; tentative D call: TRBD1 (5 bases). This TCR was recovered from a human donor with classical Hodgkin lymphoma. The source was peripheral blood mononuclear cells (PBMCs), collected before the second cycle of nivolumab. CDR3 DNA sequence: TGTGCCAGCAGCTTAAATAGGGCAGGGCTGAGCTTT. Translation: CASSLNRAGLSF.